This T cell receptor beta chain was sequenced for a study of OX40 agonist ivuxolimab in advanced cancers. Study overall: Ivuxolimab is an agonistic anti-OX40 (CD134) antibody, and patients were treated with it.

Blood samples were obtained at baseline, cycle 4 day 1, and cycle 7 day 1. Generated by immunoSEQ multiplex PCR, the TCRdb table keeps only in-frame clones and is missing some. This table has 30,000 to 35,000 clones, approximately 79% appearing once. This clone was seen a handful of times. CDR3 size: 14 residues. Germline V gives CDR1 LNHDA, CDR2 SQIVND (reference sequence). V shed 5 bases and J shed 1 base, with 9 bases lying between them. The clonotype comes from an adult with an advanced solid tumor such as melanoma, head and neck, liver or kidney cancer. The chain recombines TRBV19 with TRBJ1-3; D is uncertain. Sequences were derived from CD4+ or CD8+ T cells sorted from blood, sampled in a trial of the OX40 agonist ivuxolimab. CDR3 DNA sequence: TGTGCCAGTAGTGTACAGTCATCTGGAAACACCATATATTTT. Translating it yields CASSVQSSGNTIYF.